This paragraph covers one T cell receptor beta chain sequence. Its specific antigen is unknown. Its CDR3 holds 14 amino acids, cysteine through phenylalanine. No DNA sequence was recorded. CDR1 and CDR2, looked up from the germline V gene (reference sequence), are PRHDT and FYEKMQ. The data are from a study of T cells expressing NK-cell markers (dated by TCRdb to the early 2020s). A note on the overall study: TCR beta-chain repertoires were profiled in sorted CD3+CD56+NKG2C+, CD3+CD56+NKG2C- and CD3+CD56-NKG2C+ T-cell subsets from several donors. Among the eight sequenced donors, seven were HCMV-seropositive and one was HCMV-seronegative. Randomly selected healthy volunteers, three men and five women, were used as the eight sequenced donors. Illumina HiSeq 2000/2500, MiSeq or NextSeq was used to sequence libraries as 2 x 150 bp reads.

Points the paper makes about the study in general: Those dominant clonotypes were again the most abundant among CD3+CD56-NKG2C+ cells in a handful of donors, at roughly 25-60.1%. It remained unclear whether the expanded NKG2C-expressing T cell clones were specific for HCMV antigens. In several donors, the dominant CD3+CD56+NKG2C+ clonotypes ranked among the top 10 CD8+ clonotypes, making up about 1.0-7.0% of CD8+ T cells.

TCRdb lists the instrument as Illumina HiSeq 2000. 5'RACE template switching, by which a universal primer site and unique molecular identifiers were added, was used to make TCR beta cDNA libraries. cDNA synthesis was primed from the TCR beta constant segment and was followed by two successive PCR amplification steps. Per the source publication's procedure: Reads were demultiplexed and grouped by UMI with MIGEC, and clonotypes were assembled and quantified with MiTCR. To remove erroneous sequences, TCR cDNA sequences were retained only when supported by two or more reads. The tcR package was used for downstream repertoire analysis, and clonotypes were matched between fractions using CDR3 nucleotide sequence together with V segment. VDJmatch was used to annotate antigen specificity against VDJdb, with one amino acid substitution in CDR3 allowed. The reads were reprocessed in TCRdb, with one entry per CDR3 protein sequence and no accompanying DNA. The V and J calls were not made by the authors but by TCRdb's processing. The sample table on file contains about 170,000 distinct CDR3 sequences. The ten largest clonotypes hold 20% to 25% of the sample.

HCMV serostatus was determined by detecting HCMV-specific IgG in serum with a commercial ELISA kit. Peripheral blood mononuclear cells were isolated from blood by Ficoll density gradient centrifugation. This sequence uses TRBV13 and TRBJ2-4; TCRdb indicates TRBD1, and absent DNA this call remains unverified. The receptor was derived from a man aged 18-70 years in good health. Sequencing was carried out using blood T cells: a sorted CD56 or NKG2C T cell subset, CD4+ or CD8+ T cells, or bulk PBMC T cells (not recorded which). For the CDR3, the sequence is CASSPGGGGNIQYF.